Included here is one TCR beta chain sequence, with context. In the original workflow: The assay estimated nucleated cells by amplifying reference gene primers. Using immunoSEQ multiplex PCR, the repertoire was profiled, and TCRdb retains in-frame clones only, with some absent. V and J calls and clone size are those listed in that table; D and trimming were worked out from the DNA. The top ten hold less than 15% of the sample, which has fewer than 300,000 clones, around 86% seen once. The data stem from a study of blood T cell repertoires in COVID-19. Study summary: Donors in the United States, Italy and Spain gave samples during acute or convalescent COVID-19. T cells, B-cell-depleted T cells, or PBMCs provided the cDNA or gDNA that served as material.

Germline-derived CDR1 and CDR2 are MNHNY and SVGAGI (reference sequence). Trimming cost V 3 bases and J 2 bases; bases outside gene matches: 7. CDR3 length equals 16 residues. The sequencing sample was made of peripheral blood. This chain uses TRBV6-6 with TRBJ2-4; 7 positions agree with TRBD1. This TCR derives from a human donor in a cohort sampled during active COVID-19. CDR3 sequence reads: CASSYPGQPSKNIQYF. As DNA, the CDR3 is TGTGCCAGCAGTTATCCGGGACAGCCTTCCAAAAACATTCAGTACTTC.